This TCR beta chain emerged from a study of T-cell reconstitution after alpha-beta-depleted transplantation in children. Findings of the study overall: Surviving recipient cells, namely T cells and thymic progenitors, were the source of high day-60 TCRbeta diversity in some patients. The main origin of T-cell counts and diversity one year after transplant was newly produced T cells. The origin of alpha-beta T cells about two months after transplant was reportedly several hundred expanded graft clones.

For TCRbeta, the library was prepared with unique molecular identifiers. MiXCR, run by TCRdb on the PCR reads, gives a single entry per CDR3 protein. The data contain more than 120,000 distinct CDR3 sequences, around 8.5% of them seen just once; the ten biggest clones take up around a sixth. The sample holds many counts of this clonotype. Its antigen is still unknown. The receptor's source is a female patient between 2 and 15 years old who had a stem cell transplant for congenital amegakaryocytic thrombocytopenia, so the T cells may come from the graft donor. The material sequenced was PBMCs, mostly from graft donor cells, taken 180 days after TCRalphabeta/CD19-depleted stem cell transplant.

The CDR3 spells CAWKGQGNGYTF. CDR3 sequence (DNA): TGTGCCTGGAAGGGGCAGGGGAATGGCTACACCTTC. The genes are TRBV30 and TRBJ1-2, with a possible D match to TRBD1 (6 bases). Between the trimmed V and J ends, which lost 4 bases and 6 bases, there was a span of 12 bases. Germline CDR1 is GTSNPN and CDR2 is SVGIG (reference sequence). The CDR3 is 12 residues long.